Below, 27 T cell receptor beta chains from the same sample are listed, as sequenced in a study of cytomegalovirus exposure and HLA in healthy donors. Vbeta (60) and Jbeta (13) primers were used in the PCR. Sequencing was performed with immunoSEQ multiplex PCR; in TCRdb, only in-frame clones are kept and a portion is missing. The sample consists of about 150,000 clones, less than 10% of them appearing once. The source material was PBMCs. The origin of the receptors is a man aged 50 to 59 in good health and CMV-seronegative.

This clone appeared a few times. This chain's CDR3 is CSVPTGGAADTQYF. CDR3 DNA: TGCAGCGTCCCAACGGGGGGAGCCGCAGATACGCAGTATTTT. V usage is TRBV29-1 and J usage is TRBJ2-3, with TRBD2 matching over 7 bases. J was trimmed by 4 bases and V by 6 bases; bases with no gene match: 10. The CDR3 covers 14 residues. Germline V gene data show CDR1 as SQVTM and CDR2 as ANQGSEA.

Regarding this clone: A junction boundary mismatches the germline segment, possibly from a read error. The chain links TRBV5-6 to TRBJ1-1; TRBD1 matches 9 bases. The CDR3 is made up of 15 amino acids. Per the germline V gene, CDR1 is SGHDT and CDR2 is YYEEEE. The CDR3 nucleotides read TGTGCCAGCAACTTGGACAGGGGCGGGAACACTGAAGCTTTCTTT. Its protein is CASNLDRGGNTEAFF.

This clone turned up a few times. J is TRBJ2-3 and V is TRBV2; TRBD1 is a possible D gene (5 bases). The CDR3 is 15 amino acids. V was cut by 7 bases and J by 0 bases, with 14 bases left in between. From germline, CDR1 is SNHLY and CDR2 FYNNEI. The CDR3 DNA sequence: TGTGCCAGCAAGACCAGGGATACTAGCACAGATACGCAGTATTTT. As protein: CASKTRDTSTDTQYF.

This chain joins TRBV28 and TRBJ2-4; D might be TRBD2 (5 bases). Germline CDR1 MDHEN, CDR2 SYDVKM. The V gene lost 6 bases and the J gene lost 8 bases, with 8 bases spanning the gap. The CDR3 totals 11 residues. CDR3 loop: CASREGDIQYF. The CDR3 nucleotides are TGTGCCAGCAGAGAGGGTGACATTCAGTACTTC. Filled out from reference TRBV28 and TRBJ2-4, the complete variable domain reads DVKVTQSSRYLVKRTGEKVFLECVQDMDHENMFWYRQDPGLGLRLIYFSYDVKMKEKGDIPEGYSVSREKKERFSLILESASTNQTSMYLCASREGDIQYFGAGTRLSVL.

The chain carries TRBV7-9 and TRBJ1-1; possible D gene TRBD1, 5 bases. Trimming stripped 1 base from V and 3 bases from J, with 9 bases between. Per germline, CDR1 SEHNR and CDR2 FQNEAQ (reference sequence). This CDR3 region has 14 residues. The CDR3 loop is CASSLEGGDTEAFF. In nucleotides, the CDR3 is TGTGCCAGCAGCTTAGAGGGAGGGGACACTGAAGCTTTCTTT.

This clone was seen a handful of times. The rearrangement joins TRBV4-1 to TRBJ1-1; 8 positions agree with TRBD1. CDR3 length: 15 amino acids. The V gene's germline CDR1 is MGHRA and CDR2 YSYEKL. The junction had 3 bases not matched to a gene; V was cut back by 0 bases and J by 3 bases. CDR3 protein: CASSQDQGADTEAFF. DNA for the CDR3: TGCGCCAGCAGCCAAGATCAGGGGGCGGACACTGAAGCTTTCTTT.

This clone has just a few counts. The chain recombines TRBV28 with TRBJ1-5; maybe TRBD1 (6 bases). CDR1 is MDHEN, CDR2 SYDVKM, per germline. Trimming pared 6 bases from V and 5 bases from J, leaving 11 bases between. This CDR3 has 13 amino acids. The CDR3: CASSPDSHQPQHF. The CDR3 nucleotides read TGTGCCAGCAGCCCGGACAGCCATCAGCCCCAGCATTTT.

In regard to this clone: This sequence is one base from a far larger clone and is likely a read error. The CDR3 sequence is CASRGRDTGELFF. DNA of the CDR3: TGTGCCAGCAGGGGGAGGGACACCGGGGAGCTGTTTTTT. The chain is built from TRBV2 and TRBJ2-2, with 7 bases lining up with TRBD2. CDR3 length: 13 amino acids. Per germline, CDR1 SNHLY and CDR2 FYNNEI. After removal of 6 bases from V and 3 bases from J, the junction contained 1 base not matched to a gene.

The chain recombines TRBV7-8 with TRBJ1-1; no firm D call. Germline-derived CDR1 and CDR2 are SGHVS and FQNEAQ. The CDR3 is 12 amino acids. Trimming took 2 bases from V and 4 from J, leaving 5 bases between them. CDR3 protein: CASSLPLTEAFF. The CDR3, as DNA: TGTGCCAGCAGCTTACCCCTCACTGAAGCTTTCTTT.

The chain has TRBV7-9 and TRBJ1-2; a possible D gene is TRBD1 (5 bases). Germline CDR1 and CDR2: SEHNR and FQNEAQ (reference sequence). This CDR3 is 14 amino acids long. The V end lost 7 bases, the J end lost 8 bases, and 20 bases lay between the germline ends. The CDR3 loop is CASTSLGGAGGYTF. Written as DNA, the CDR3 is TGTGCCAGCACCTCCTTGGGGGGTGCAGGGGGCTACACCTTC.

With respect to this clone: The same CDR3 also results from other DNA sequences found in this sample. The CDR3 protein is CASRKVTGQPSGANVLTF. The CDR3, as DNA: TGTGCCAGCAGAAAGGTAACAGGGCAACCCTCTGGGGCCAACGTCCTGACTTTC. The rearrangement links TRBV2 to TRBJ2-6, with a tentative D call TRBD1 (6 bases). The germline V and J ends were trimmed by 6 bases and 0 bases, with 18 bases remaining between them. The V gene's germline CDR1 is SNHLY and CDR2 FYNNEI. The CDR3 loop spans 18 amino acids.

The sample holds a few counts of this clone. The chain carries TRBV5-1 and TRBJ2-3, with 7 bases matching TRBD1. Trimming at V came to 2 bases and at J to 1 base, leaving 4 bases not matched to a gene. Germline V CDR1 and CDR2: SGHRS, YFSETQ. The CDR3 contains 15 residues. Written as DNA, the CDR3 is TGCGCCAGCAGCTTTACAGGGGCTGGCACAGATACGCAGTATTTT. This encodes CASSFTGAGTDTQYF.

The CDR3 sequence: CASSPPGLAGGGIQYF. CDR3 coding DNA: TGTGCCAGCTCACCACCCGGACTAGCGGGAGGAGGCATTCAGTACTTC. The chain has TRBV18 and TRBJ2-4; 14 nucleotides agree with TRBD2. The J segment lost 9 bases and the V segment lost 0 bases, leaving 4 bases of the junction unmatched. CDR3 length: 16 amino acids. Per the germline V gene, CDR1 is KGHSH and CDR2 is LQKENI.

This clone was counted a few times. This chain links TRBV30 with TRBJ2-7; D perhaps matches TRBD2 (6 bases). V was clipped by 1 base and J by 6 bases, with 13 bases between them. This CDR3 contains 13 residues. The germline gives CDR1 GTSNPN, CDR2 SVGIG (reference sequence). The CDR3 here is CAWSAVDYGEQYF. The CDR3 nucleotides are TGTGCCTGGAGTGCGGTGGACTACGGCGAGCAGTACTTC.

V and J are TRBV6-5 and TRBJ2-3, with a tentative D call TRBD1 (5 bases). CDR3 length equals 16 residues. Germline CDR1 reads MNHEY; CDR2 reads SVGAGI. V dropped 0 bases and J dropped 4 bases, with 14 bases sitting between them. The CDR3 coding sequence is TGTGCCAGCAGTTACTCGATGCAGGGTTGGGCAGATACGCAGTATTTT. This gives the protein CASSYSMQGWADTQYF.

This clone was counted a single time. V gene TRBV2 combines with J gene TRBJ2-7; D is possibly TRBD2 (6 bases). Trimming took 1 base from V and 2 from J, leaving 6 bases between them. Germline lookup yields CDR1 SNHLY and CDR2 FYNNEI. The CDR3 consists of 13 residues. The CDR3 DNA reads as TGTGCCAGCAGTGAAGGCGGGGCCTACGAGCAGTACTTC. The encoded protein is CASSEGGAYEQYF. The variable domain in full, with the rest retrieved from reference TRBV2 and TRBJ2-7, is EPEVTQTPSHQVTQMGQEVILRCVPISNHLYFYWYRQILGQKVEFLVSFYNNEISEKSEIFDDQFSVERPDGSNFTLKIRSTKLEDSAMYFCASSEGGAYEQYFGPGTRLTVT.

CDR3 DNA sequence: TGCGCCAGCAGCTTGGGGCCACAGCCGCTGGGTGAAAAACTGTTTTTT. This translates into CASSLGPQPLGEKLFF. This chain joins TRBV5-1 and TRBJ1-4, with D unclear. Trimming cost V 0 bases and J 7 bases, with 16 bases left between them. Germline-derived CDR1 and CDR2 are SGHRS and YFSETQ. The CDR3 is 16 amino acids.

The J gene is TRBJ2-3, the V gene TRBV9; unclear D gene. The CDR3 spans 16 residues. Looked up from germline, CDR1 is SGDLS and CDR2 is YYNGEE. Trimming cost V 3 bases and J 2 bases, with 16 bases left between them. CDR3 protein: CASSATIVQPTDTQYF. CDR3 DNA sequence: TGTGCCAGCAGCGCAACAATCGTACAGCCCACAGATACGCAGTATTTT.

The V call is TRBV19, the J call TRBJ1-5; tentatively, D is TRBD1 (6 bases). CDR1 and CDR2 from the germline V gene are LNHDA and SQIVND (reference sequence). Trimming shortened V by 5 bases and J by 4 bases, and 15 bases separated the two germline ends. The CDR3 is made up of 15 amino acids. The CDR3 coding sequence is TGTGCCAGTAGTCAAGGAAGACAGGTAAATCAGCCCCAGCATTTT. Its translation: CASSQGRQVNQPQHF. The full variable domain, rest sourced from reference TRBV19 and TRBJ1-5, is DGGITQSPKYLFRKEGQNVTLSCEQNLNHDAMYWYRQDPGQGLRLIYYSQIVNDFQKGDIAEGYSVSREKKESFPLTVTSAQKNPTAFYLCASSQGRQVNQPQHFGDGTRLSIL.

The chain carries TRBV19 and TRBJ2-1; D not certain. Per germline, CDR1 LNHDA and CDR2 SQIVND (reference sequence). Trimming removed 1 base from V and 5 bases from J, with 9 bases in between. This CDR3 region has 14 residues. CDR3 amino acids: CASSIGVRDNEQFF. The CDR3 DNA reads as TGTGCCAGTAGTATAGGGGTCCGGGACAATGAGCAGTTCTTC.

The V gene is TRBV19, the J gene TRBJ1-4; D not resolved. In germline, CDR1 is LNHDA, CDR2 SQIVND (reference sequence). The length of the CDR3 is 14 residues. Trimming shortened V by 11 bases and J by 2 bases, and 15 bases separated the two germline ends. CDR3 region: CASNFRATNEKLFF. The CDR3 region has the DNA TGTGCCTCCAATTTTCGAGCTACTAATGAAAAACTGTTTTTT.

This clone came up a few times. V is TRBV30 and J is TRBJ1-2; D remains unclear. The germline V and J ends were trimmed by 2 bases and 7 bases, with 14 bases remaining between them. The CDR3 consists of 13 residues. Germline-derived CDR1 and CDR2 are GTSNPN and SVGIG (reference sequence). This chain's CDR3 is CAWSNSGERGYTF. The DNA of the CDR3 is TGTGCCTGGAGTAATTCCGGGGAGCGTGGCTACACCTTC.

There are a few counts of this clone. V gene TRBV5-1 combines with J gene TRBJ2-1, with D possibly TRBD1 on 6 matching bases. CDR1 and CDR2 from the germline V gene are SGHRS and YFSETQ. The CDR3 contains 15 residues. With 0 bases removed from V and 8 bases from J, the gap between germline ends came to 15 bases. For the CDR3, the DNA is TGCGCCAGCAGCTTGGTCAGGGGTCGGGGTTATGAGCAGTTCTTC. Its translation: CASSLVRGRGYEQFF.

Written as DNA, the CDR3 is TGCGCCAGCAGCCCTTACCTGGACTATTCAGATACGCAGTATTTT. This gives the protein CASSPYLDYSDTQYF. V usage is TRBV5-1 and J usage is TRBJ2-3; D perhaps matches TRBD2 (6 bases). Germline V gives CDR1 SGHRS, CDR2 YFSETQ. The ends were cut back, 4 bases at V and 4 bases at J, with 16 bases in the middle. The CDR3 runs to 15 residues.

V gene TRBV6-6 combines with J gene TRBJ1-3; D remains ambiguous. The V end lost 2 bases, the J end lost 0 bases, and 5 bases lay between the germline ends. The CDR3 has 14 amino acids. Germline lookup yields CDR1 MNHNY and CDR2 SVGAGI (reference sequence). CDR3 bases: TGTGCCAGCAGTTACGGGAGCTCTGGAAACACCATATATTTT. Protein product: CASSYGSSGNTIYF.

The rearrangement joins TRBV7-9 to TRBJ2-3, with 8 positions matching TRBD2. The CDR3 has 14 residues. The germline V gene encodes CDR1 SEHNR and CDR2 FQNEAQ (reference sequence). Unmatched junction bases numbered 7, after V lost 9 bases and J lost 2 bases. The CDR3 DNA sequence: TGTGCCAGTCGGGAGGGGATAATCACAGATACGCAGTATTTT. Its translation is CASREGIITDTQYF. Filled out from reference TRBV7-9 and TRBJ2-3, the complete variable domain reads DTGVSQNPRHKITKRGQNVTFRCDPISEHNRLYWYRQTLGQGPEFLTYFQNEAQLEKSRLLSDRFSAERPKGSFSTLEIQRTEQGDSAMYLCASREGIITDTQYFGPGTRLTVL.

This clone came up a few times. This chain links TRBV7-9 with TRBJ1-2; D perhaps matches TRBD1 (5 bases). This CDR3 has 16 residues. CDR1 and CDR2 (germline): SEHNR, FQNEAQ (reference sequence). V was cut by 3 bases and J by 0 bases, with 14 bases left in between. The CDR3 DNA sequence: TGTGCCAGCAGCTTCTTAGGGACTATCGCTAACTATGGCTACACCTTC. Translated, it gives CASSFLGTIANYGYTF.